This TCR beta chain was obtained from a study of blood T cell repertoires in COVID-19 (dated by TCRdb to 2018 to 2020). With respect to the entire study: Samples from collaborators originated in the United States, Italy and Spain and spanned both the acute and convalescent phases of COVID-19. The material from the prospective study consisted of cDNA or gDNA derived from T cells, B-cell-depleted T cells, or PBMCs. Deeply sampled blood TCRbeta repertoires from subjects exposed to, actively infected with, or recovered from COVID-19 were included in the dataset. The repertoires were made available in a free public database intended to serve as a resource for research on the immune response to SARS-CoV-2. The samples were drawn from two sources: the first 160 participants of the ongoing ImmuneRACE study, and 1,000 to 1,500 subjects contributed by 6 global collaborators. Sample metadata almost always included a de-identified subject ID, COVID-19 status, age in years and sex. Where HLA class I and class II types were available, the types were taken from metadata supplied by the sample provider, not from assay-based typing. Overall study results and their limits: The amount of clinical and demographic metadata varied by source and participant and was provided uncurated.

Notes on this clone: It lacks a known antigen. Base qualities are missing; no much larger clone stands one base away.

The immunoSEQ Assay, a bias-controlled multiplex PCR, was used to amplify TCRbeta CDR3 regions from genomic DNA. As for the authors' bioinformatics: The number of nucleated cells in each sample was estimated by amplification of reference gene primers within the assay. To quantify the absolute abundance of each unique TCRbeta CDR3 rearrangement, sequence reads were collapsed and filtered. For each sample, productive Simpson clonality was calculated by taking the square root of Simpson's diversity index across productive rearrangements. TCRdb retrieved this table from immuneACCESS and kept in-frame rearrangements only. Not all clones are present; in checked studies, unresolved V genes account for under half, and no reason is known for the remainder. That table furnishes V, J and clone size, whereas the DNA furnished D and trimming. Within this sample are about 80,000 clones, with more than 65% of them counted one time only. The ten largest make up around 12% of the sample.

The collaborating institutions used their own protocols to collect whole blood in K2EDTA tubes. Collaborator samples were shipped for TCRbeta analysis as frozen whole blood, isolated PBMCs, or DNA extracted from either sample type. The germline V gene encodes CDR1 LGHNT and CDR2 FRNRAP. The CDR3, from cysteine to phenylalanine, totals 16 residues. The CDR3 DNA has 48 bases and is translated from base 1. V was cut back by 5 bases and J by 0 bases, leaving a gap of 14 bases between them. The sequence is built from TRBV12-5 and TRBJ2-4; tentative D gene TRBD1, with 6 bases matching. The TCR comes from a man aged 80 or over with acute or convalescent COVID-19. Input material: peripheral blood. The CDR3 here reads CASGPDRSLAKNIQYF. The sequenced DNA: TGTGCTAGTGGTCCTGACAGGTCCCTAGCCAAAAACATTCAGTACTTC. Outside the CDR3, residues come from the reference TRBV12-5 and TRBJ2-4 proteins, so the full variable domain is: DARVTQTPRHKVTEMGQEVTMRCQPILGHNTVFWYRQTMMQGLELLAYFRNRAPLDDSGMPKDRFSAEMPDATLATLKIQPSEPRDSAVYFCASGPDRSLAKNIQYFGAGTRLSVL.